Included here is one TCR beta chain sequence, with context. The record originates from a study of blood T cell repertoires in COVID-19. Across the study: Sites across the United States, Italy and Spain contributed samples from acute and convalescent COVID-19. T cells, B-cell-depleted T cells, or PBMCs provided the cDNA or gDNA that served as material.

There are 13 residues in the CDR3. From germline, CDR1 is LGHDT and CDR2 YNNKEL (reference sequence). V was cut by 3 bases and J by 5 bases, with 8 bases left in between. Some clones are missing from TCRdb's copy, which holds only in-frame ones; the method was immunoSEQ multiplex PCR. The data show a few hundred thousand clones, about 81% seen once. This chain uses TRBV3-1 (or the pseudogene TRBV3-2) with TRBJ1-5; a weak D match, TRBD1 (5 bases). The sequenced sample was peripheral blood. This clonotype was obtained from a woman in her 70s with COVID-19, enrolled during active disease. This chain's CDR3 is CASSQGGYQPQHF. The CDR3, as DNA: TGTGCCAGCAGCCAGGGGGGGTATCAGCCCCAGCATTTT.